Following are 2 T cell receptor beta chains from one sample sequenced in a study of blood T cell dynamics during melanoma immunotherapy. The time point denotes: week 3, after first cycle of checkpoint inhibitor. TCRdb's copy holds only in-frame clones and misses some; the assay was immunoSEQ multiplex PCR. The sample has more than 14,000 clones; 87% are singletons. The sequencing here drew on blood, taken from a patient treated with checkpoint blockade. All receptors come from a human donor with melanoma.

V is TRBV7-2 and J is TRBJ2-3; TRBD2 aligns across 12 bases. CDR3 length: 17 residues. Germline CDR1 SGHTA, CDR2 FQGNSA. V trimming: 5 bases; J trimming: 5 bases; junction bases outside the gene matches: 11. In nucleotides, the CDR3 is TGTGCCAGCAGCGCAAGACTAGCGGGAGATGTGGGAGATACGCAGTATTTT. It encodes CASSARLAGDVGDTQYF.

For the CDR3, the DNA is TGTGCCAGCAGCTTAGATCGGAGACTAGCGGACAATGAGCAGTTCTTC. Amino acids: CASSLDRRLADNEQFF. The chain couples TRBV11-2 to TRBJ2-1, with 9 bases aligning to TRBD2. The CDR3 runs to 16 residues. CDR1 is SGHAT, CDR2 FQNNGV, per germline. V shed 0 bases, J shed 5 bases, and the junction held 5 bases outside the gene matches.